This entry describes one T cell receptor beta chain. Its recognized antigen is unknown. The sample holds no much larger clone one base away, and base qualities are not on file. Each PCR received spiked-in synthetic TCR analog templates so that absolute template abundance could be estimated from read counts. TCRbeta CDR3 regions were amplified from genomic DNA with bias-controlled V and J gene primers using the immunoSEQ assay. Sequencing of rearranged TCRbeta segments was done at approximately 20X coverage. Under the source paper's analysis protocol: Clustering was used to correct sequencing errors, and CDR3s were annotated against IMGT so that V, D and J genes could be assigned. Out-of-frame and stop-codon sequences were excluded, and only productive TCRbeta rearrangements were used in downstream analyses. Clonality was calculated as one minus the Shannon entropy normalized by the log of the number of unique productive sequences. Fisher's exact test with Benjamini-Hochberg correction, at a threshold of adjusted p below 0.01, was used to find clones that differed between time points or between blood and tumor. The table was pulled from immuneACCESS by TCRdb, which kept in-frame rearrangements only. Such tables lose some clones; where checked, under half of the loss comes from unresolved V genes, and the rest has no known cause. V and J calls plus clone size are reproduced from that table; the DNA served to infer D and trimming. The sample has tens of thousands of clones on record, roughly four fifths of them singletons. Under 4% of the sample is in the top ten clones.

The CDR3 has 15 amino acids, counting the end cysteine and phenylalanine. Here the CDR3 DNA is all that survives: 45 bases in frame from base 1. V is pruned by 4 bases and J by 1 base, leaving 6 bases of the junction without a gene match. From a lookup of the germline V gene (reference sequence), CDR1 and CDR2 are MNHNY and SVGAGI. The sample belongs to a study of PD-L1 blockade in urothelial cancer (dated by TCRdb to 2016 to 2017). In terms of the full investigation: Therapy was started at some point between 2013 and 2015 for all patients, and atezolizumab 1,200 mg was administered intravenously every 3 weeks. About 85% of the roughly 30 patients were males with bladder-origin urothelial cancer, and about 60% of the roughly 30 reported a prior smoking history. Pretreatment tumor samples and matched peripheral blood, collected serially before and after atezolizumab treatment, underwent TCR sequencing. An exploratory multi-omic analysis was conducted of the somatic, immune and clinical correlates of response to PD-L1 blockade with atezolizumab in urothelial cancer. Just over 28 patients had pretreatment blood TCR-seq, around 25 had at least one posttreatment blood collection, and around 25 had tumor TCR-seq. In the same patients, pretreatment tumors underwent whole exome sequencing and RNA sequencing in addition to TCR sequencing. Progression-free survival longer than 6 months counted as durable clinical benefit, and TCR features were additionally tested against both progression-free and overall survival. Blood samples gave a median of around 140,000 T cells and approximately 81,000 unique TCRs, with a median clonality of approximately 0.078. Durable clinical benefit was achieved by nine patients and was not achieved by 20 patients. An ECOG performance status of 0 or 1 was recorded for the patients, and 0 to 3 prior chemotherapy regimens had been received by the patients. Blood samples were analyzed 3 weeks after the start of treatment (second dose) and 6 weeks after the start of treatment.

General study outcomes and caveats: At 3 weeks after the start of treatment, tumor-associated TCR clones in peripheral blood had expanded more in patients with durable benefit (n of about 22, p = 0.022). Because the sample size was small (n ≈ 30) and many exploratory analyses were performed, the results are intended to be hypothesis-generating. Improved progression-free and overall survival was found to be associated with pretreatment peripheral blood TCR clonality below the median.

The cohort comprised roughly 30 patients with locally advanced or metastatic urothelial carcinoma treated at Memorial Sloan Kettering on a trial protocol. Peripheral blood mononuclear cells were collected pretreatment and during treatment, at between 1 and 8 total time points per patient. The Qiagen DNeasy Blood extraction kit was used to purify genomic DNA from total PBMCs and tumor samples. Collected pretreatment and during treatment, PBMCs were isolated and stored as previously described. The sequence joins TRBV6-6 to TRBJ2-7; 8 bases in the middle match TRBD1. The sample in question was PBMCs, obtained around atezolizumab (anti-PD-L1) treatment. This clonotype was obtained from a man between 65 and 80 years old with urothelial cancer. The CDR3 is CASSSPGQGSYEQYF. The nucleotide sequence reads as follows: TGTGCCAGCAGTTCCCCCGGACAGGGTTCCTACGAGCAGTACTTC.